This T cell receptor beta chain was captured in a study of cytomegalovirus exposure and HLA in healthy donors. Study-level results: The authors confirmed in vitro that three CMV-associated chains were specific for CMV antigens. In a later analysis, TCR beta V- and J-gene trimming showed a link to a missense DCLRE1C variant. Per a later analysis, HLA-associated TCR beta chains showed more clonal expansion than other, equally common TCR beta chains.

13 Jbeta primers and 60 Vbeta primers were used for the PCR. TCRdb keeps only in-frame clones here, not all; method: immunoSEQ multiplex PCR. Here the sample spans 150,000 to 200,000 clones, just under 80% being singletons. The germline V gene encodes CDR1 SGHRS and CDR2 YFSETQ. The CDR3 sequence is 16 residues long. V lost 4 bases and J lost 5; bases outside the gene matches: 10. As concerns this clone: The antigen is undetermined.

The sequenced sample consisted of PBMCs. The J gene is TRBJ2-7, the V gene TRBV5-1; TRBD2 matches at 12 bases. The source of this sequence is a woman under 40 in good health and CMV-seronegative. CDR3 nucleotides: TGCGCCAGCAGCATAGGACTAGCGGGGACGAGGGACGAGCAGTACTTC. Its protein is CASSIGLAGTRDEQYF.